Presented here are 9 T cell receptor beta chains from one specimen sequenced in a study of glioma-infiltrating T cells. The iRepertoire nested amplicon-rescue multiplex PCR amplified TCR alpha and beta CDR3s from RNA. TCRdb redid the calling of the multiplex PCR reads with MiXCR, one entry per CDR3 protein. The data show approximately 40,000 distinct CDR3 sequences, approximately 20% seen once. Sequencing was performed on glioma tissue, nonneoplastic brain tissue, or PBMCs (not recorded which). These receptors were obtained from a human donor with low-grade glioma or glioblastoma, undergoing nonglioma brain surgery, or in good health (not recorded which).

The chain employs TRBV5-1 and TRBJ2-1, with D possibly being TRBD2 (5 bases). Germline CDR1 and CDR2: SGHRS and YFSETQ. This CDR3 spans 16 amino acids. Deletions cut 2 bases from V and 4 bases from J, with 16 bases between. The CDR3 reads CASSFASEGLYNEQFF. DNA for the CDR3: TGCGCCAGCAGCTTTGCCTCTGAGGGCCTGTACAATGAGCAGTTCTTC.

Turning to this clonotype: A single base separates this from a much larger clone, so it may be a read error. The chain joins TRBV19 to TRBJ1-5; D remains ambiguous. The V gene's germline CDR1 is LNHDA and CDR2 SQIVND (reference sequence). The length of the CDR3 is 13 residues. The CDR3 region is CASGIGSNQPQHF. For the CDR3, the DNA is TGTGCCAGTGGTATTGGTAGCAATCAGCCCCAGCATTTT.

This clonotype was counted many times. The rearrangement uses TRBV20-1 and TRBJ2-7, with 10 bases fitting TRBD2. CDR1 is DFQATT, CDR2 SNEGSKA, per germline (reference sequence). The CDR3 is 15 amino acids. Germline trimming cut 0 bases from V and 11 bases from J; bases unmatched to any gene: 13. The CDR3: CSARDPLAGEGREYF. The CDR3 nucleotides read TGCAGTGCTAGAGATCCCCTAGCGGGAGAGGGAAGGGAGTACTTC.

Relative to its sample, this clonotype is medium-sized. The genes are TRBV27 and TRBJ2-3; D ambiguous. With 0 bases removed from V and 3 bases from J, the gap between germline ends came to 7 bases. CDR1 is MNHEY, CDR2 SMNVEV, per germline (reference sequence). The CDR3 totals 14 residues. The CDR3 DNA is TGTGCCAGCAGTTTATCGTCGGTTACAGATACGCAGTATTTT. The encoded protein is CASSLSSVTDTQYF.

A remark on this clonotype: This may be a read error, as it is one base from a much larger clone. J is TRBJ1-1 and V is TRBV19, with a tentative D call TRBD1 (5 bases). Looked up from germline, CDR1 is LNHDA and CDR2 is SQIVND (reference sequence). V shed 6 bases and J shed 9 bases, with 20 bases lying between them. The CDR3 has 14 amino acids. CDR3 sequence (DNA): TGTGCCAGTAGACCCCCGGGGGGGGGAACTAAAGCTTTCTTT. Translation gives CASRPPGGGTKAFF.

The sample holds many counts of this clonotype. This sequence joins TRBV19 and TRBJ1-1; perhaps TRBD1 as D (6 bases). V gave up 2 bases and J gave up 3 bases, with 13 bases separating them. This CDR3 has 15 residues. CDR1 LNHDA and CDR2 SQIVND come from the germline V gene (reference sequence). For the CDR3, the DNA is TGTGCCAGTAGTATACGGACAGCTGGGGACACTGAAGCTTTCTTT. Protein: CASSIRTAGDTEAFF.

This clonotype has ten or more counts. The rearrangement uses TRBV6-1 and TRBJ2-1; weak D call: TRBD2 (6 bases). There are 16 residues in the CDR3. Germline V lookup: CDR1 MNHNS, CDR2 SASEGT. V lost 5 bases and J 10 bases, leaving 24 bases between the germline ends. This chain's CDR3 is CASSFHSTEGFEEQFF. The CDR3, as DNA: TGTGCCAGCAGTTTCCATTCTACGGAGGGGTTTGAGGAGCAGTTCTTC.

The chain joins TRBV20-1 to TRBJ2-1, with 8 bases that match TRBD2. The CDR3 loop spans 19 amino acids. Germline V gives CDR1 DFQATT, CDR2 SNEGSKA (reference sequence). V shed 6 bases and J 4 bases; nucleotides not matched to a gene: 23. In nucleotides, the CDR3 is TGCAGTGCCCAAGAAGGACTAGAGCGGGGGAGTAGCTCTTACAATGAGCAGTTCTTC. Its translation: CSAQEGLERGSSSYNEQFF.

The gene calls are TRBV6-6 and TRBJ1-1, with 7 bases aligning to TRBD1. The CDR3 totals 13 residues. V lost 8 bases and J lost 8; bases outside the gene matches: 11. Germline V gives CDR1 MNHNY, CDR2 SVGAGI (reference sequence). CDR3 region: CASGTVPRGEAFF. CDR3 nucleotides: TGTGCCAGCGGGACAGTACCTCGTGGAGAAGCTTTCTTT.